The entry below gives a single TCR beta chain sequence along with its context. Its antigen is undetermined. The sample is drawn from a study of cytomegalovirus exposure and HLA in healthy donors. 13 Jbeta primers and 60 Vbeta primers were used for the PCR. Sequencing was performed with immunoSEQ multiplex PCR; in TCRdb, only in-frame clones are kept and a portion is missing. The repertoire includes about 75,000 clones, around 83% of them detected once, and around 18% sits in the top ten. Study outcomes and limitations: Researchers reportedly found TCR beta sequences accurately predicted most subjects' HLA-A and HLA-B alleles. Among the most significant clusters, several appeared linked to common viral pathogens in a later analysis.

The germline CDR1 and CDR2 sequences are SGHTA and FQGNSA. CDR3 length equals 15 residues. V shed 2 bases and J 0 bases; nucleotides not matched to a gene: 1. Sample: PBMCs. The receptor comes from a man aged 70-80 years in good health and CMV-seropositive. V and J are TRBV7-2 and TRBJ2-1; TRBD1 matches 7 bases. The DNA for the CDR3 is TGTGCCAGCAGCTTATGGGACAGCTCCTACAATGAGCAGTTCTTC. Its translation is CASSLWDSSYNEQFF.